This TCR beta chain stems from a study of metastatic and nonmetastatic thyroid tumors. About the research overall: It was across blood and tumor or nodule tissue from malignant and benign thyroid patients that repertoires were compared. Study-level findings and limits: Malignant thyroid tumors reportedly exceeded benign nodules significantly in TCR beta diversity, with the difference appearing in blood and tumor.

No patient had received any treatment before thyroid surgery. To note about this clone: Its antigen is currently unknown.

In the authors' workflow: CDR3 was compared across clinicopathological groups, and the resulting differences were used to build a distant-metastasis classifier for papillary thyroid cancer. TCRdb reassembled clones from the PCR reads with MiXCR. These V and J calls originate from TCRdb's pipeline instead of the authors' own analysis. The repertoire holds over 3,500 clones, with roughly 37% as singletons. Germline V gene lookup returns CDR1 DFQATT and CDR2 SNEGSKA (reference sequence). The CDR3 has 16 residues. The trim removed 1 base at V and 7 bases at J, leaving 12 bases unmatched. Sequencing was performed on tumor tissue. The source of this sequence is a male donor with papillary thyroid cancer or a benign thyroid nodule (not recorded which). Some clones in this sample may be carry-over from other donors' samples. This chain joins TRBV20-1 and TRBJ2-5; the match to TRBD2 covers 10 bases. DNA of the CDR3: TGCAGTGCTAGAGCGGATAGCGGGGGGTTTGAGTGGACCCAGTACTTC. Translating it yields CSARADSGGFEWTQYF.